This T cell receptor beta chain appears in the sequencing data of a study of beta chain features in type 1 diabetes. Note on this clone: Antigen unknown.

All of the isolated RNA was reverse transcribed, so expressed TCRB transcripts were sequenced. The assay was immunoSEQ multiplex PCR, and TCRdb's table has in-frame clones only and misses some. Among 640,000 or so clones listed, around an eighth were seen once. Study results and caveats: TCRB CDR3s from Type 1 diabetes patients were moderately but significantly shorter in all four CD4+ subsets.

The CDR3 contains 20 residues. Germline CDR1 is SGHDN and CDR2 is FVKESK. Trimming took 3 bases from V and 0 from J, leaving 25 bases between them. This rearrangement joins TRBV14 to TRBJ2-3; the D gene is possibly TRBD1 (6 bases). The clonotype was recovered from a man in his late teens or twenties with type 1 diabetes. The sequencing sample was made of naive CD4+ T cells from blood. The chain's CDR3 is CASSHRRVSGVNRSTDTQYF. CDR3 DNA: TGTGCCAGCAGCCACCGCCGCGTGTCAGGGGTCAACCGTAGCACAGATACGCAGTATTTT.